These 7 T cell receptor beta chains were all obtained from the same sample, sequenced in a study of blood T cell repertoires in COVID-19. TCRdb's table, derived via immunoSEQ multiplex PCR, lists solely in-frame clones and lacks some. Counted here are approximately 80,000 clones, around 87% occurring once; the ten biggest clones make up less than 6.5%. Sequenced material: peripheral blood. These receptor sequences come from a man aged 40-50 years with acute or convalescent COVID-19.

V and J are TRBV4-2 and TRBJ2-1, with D maybe TRBD2 (6 bases). The germline CDR1 and CDR2 sequences are LGHNA and YNFKEQ. Trimming removed 0 bases at V and 5 bases at J, with 20 bases between. This CDR3 has 18 residues. CDR3 nucleotides: TGTGCCAGCAGCCAAGATCCGGGTGCGGGGCGGATGGACAATGAGCAGTTCTTC. Its translation is CASSQDPGAGRMDNEQFF.

This clone was detected only a few times. The CDR3 coding sequence is TGTGCCAGCAGCTTAGCTCGGACAGGGGGATTCGAGCAGTACTTC. The encoded protein is CASSLARTGGFEQYF. The chain is built from TRBV7-2 and TRBJ2-7, with TRBD1 matching 10 bases. The junction had 5 bases not matched to a gene; V was cut back by 0 bases and J by 6 bases. The CDR3 length is 15 residues. Germline V gene sequence: CDR1 SGHTA, CDR2 FQGNSA.

The J gene is TRBJ2-1, the V gene TRBV4-1; no definite D call. CDR1 MGHRA and CDR2 YSYEKL come from the germline V gene. The CDR3 sequence is 12 residues long. V lost 0 bases to trimming and J lost 7 bases, with 4 bases between them. The CDR3 sequence is CASSQDRNEQFF. CDR3 coding DNA: TGCGCCAGCAGCCAAGACCGGAATGAGCAGTTCTTC.

The chain uses TRBV4-3 and TRBJ1-5; D gene uncertain. Germline-derived CDR1 and CDR2 are LGHNA and YSLEER. The V and J ends lost 0 bases and 4 bases respectively, with 10 bases between them. This CDR3 region has 15 residues. In nucleotides, the CDR3 is TGCGCCAGCAGCCAAGATAGAAATCCGAATCAGCCCCAGCATTTT. Translated: CASSQDRNPNQPQHF.

The CDR3 sequence is CASSPRADSQNTEAFF. Written as DNA, the CDR3 is TGTGCCAGCTCACCACGAGCGGACAGTCAGAACACTGAAGCTTTCTTT. The chain is built from TRBV18 and TRBJ1-1; D may be TRBD1 (6 bases). V was trimmed by 1 base and J by 1 base, leaving 13 bases between them. The length of the CDR3 is 16 residues. Germline V CDR1 and CDR2: KGHSH, LQKENI.

The V and J genes are TRBV27 and TRBJ1-2; D might be TRBD1 (5 bases). The germline CDR1 and CDR2 sequences are MNHEY and SMNVEV (reference sequence). The CDR3 is made up of 15 amino acids. V shed 2 bases and J shed 3 bases, with 13 bases lying between them. The CDR3 coding sequence is TGTGCCAGCAGTTTAGGCGCAGGGATAGACTATGGCTACACCTTC. Translation gives CASSLGAGIDYGYTF.

On this clone: This same CDR3 is encoded by further DNA sequences in the sample. The chain recombines TRBV7-2 with TRBJ2-1; D may be TRBD2 (6 bases). Germline-derived CDR1 and CDR2 are SGHTA and FQGNSA. V was trimmed by 2 bases and J by 10 bases, leaving 24 bases between them. The CDR3 sequence is 17 residues long. This chain's CDR3 is CASSLQRVSAGPGEQFF. CDR3 bases: TGTGCCAGCAGCTTACAGAGGGTTAGCGCGGGGCCGGGGGAGCAGTTCTTC.